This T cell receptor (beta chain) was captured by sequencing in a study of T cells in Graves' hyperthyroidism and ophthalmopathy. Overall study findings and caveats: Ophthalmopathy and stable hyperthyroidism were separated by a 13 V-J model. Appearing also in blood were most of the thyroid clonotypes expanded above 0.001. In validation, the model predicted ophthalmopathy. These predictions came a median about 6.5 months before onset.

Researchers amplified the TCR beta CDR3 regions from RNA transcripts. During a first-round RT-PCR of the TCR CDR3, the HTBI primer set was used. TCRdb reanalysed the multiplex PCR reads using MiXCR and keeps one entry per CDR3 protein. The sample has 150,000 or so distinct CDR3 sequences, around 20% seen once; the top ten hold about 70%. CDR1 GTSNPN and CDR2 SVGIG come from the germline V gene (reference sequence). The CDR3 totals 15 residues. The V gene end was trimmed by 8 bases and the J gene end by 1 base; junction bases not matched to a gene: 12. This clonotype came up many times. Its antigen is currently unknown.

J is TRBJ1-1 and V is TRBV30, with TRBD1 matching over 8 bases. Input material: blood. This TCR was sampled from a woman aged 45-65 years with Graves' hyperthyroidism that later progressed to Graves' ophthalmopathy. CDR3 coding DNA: TGTGCCCTGAGGTCCGGGGACAGGCAGAACACTGAAGCTTTCTTT. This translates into CALRSGDRQNTEAFF.